Sequencing of this T cell receptor beta chain was carried out in a study of radiotherapy plus CTLA-4 blockade in lung cancer. Overall study findings and caveats: According to reports, early shifts in blood T cell clones, alongside interferon-beta, forecast response most accurately.

Patients with chemo-refractory metastatic non-small-cell lung cancer received focal radiation plus CTLA-4 blockade with ipilimumab. Per the germline V gene, CDR1 is SGHRS and CDR2 is YFSETQ. V dropped 0 bases and J dropped 6 bases, with 3 bases sitting between them. The length of the CDR3 is 12 residues. The protocol was immunoSEQ multiplex PCR, while the TCRdb copy is restricted to in-frame clones and leaves out a portion. The sample carries about 98,000 clones, around four fifths recorded once. Remarks on this clone: Its antigen is undetermined. Within the sample, other DNA sequences also encode this same CDR3.

The TCR originated in a human donor with non-small cell lung cancer who had a partial response to radiotherapy plus ipilimumab. The source material was peripheral blood, sampled from a patient treated with radiotherapy plus ipilimumab. The chain combines TRBV5-1 with TRBJ2-2; D is unresolved. CDR3 sequence reads: CASSLASGELFF. The CDR3 DNA follows: TGCGCCAGCAGCTTGGCTTCCGGGGAGCTGTTTTTT.